The clone carrying this TCR beta chain has a count of ten or more. The sample originates from a study of Graves' ophthalmopathy and Graves' hyperthyroidism. Germline values: CDR1 SGHVS, CDR2 FNYEAQ. V was pared by 5 bases and J by 4 bases, with 6 bases of the junction left unmatched. The CDR3 is 14 residues long. Amplification of TCR beta CDR3 regions used RNA transcripts. The first-round RT-PCR employed HTBI primers together with the Qiagen OneStep RT-PCR kit. A multiplex PCR was then performed as the second round. One entry per CDR3 protein, called by TCRdb with MiXCR from the multiplex PCR reads. The data hold approximately 150,000 distinct CDR3 sequences, with roughly two fifths observed a single time.

The clonotype was recovered from a man aged 25-45 years with Graves' ophthalmopathy. The sequenced sample was peripheral blood. This sequence joins TRBV7-6 and TRBJ1-1; 8 bases are a match to TRBD1. Here the CDR3 reads CASSVGQAGTEAFF. The CDR3 bases are TGTGCCAGCAGCGTGGGACAGGCCGGCACTGAAGCTTTCTTT.